The present T cell receptor beta chain was sequenced within a study of T cell responses to AZD1222 COVID-19 vaccine. Comment on this clone: The target antigen is unknown.

V lost 0 bases to trimming and J lost 0 bases, with 10 bases between them. The CDR3 is 16 residues long. Germline values: CDR1 SGDLS, CDR2 YYNGEE. The data were produced by immunoSEQ multiplex PCR, yet TCRdb's version contains in-frame clones alone and is incomplete. The data hold about 160,000 clones, with about 89% observed a single time. General study points: Clonal diversity was possibly underestimated, and white British individuals and females predominated among donors. Repertoire samples came only from after the peak T cell response. Spike regions recognized by vaccine-associated CD4 TCRs spanned the protein, led by 160-218 and 743-854.

This receptor was obtained from an adult in good health. Source: peripheral blood, taken on day 0 of AZD1222 vaccination. The chain combines TRBV9 with TRBJ1-3; unclear D gene. The CDR3 protein is CASSVGRTASGNTIYF. The DNA of the CDR3 is TGTGCCAGCAGCGTAGGTAGGACGGCCTCTGGAAACACCATATATTTT.